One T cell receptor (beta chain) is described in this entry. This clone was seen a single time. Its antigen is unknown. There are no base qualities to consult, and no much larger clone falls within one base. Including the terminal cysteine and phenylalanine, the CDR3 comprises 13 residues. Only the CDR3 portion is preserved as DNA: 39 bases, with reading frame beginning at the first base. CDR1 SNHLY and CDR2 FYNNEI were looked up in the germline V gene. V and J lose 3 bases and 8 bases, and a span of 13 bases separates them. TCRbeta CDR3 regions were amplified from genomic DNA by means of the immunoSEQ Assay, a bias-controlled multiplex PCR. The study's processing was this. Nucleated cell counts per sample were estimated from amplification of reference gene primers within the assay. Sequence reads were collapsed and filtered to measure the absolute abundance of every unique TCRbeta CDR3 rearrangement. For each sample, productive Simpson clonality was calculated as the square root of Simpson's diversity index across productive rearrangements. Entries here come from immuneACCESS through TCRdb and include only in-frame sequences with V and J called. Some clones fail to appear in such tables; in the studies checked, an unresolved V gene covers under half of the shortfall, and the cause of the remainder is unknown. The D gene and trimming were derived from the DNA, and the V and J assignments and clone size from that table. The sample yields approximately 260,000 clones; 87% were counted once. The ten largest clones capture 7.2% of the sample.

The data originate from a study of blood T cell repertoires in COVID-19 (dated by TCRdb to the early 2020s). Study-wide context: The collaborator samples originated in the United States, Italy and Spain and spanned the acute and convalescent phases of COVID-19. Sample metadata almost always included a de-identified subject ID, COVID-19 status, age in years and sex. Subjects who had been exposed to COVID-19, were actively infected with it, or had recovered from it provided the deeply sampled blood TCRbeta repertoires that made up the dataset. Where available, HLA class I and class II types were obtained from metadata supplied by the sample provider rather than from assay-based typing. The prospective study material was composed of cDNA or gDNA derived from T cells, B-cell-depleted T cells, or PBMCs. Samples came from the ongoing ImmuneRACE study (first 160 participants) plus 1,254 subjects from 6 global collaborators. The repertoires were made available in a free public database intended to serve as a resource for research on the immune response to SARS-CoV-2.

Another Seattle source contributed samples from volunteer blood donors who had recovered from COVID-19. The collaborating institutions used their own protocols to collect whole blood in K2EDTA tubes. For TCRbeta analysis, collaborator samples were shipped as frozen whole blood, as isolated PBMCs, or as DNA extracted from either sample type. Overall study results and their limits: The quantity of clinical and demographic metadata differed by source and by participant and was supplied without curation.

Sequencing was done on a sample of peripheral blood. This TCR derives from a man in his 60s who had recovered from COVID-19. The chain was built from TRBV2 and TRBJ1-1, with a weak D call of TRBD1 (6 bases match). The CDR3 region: CASSDWGPVEAFF. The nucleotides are TGTGCCAGCAGTGACTGGGGGCCCGTCGAAGCTTTCTTT. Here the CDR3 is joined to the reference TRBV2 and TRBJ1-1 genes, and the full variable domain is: EPEVTQTPSHQVTQMGQEVILRCVPISNHLYFYWYRQILGQKVEFLVSFYNNEISEKSEIFDDQFSVERPDGSNFTLKIRSTKLEDSAMYFCASSDWGPVEAFFGQGTRLTVV.